Included here is one T cell receptor (beta chain) sequence, with context. What it binds is not known. This sample is drawn from a study of identical twins. CDR1 is MNHEY, CDR2 SMNVEV, per germline (reference sequence). The V gene lost 4 bases and the J gene lost 2 bases, with 10 bases spanning the gap. The CDR3 covers 14 residues. Findings and limits, study-wide: Potential partial confounding of zero-insertion analyses by invariant MAIT and iNKT cells was noted. Cord blood beta clonotypes present at high abundance carried fewer insertions; no such pattern appeared in memory repertoires.

Template switching introduced a universal primer site, and the cDNA bore unique molecular identifiers. TCRdb analysed the 5' RACE reads with MiXCR anew, one entry per CDR3 protein. Of 200,000 to 250,000 distinct CDR3 sequences in the sample, approximately 7.1% were seen once. The sample was also reused in another study, on T cells expressing NK-cell markers. That source reports: In a group of 5 to 7 donors, dominant NKG2C+ clonotypes represented about 1.0-7.5% of CD8+ T cells.

Source material: CD8+ T cells sorted from blood. The chain uses TRBV27 and TRBJ2-3; D not certain. This clonotype originated in a woman aged 18-30 years in good health. CDR3 region: CASSSGSITDTQYF. CDR3 nucleotide sequence: TGTGCCAGCAGTTCTGGATCTATCACAGATACGCAGTATTTT.